Presented here are 29 T cell receptor beta chains from one specimen sequenced in a study of blood T cells in healthy people across ages. Next came a second PCR, run for roughly 6 to 11 cycles, which used a sample-barcoded 5' primer along with a J-beta primer mix. TCRdb ran MiXCR on the 5' RACE reads and lists one entry per CDR3 protein. Of about 840,000 distinct CDR3 sequences in the sample, 25% to 35% were seen once. The same data also contributed to another study, on T cells of mothers and their children.

Sequencing was performed on blood. Receptors were obtained from a woman aged 40 to 50 in good health.

The chain is built from TRBV28 and TRBJ2-7; D gene ambiguous. Trimming removed 5 bases from V and 4 bases from J, with 21 bases in between. Germline V lookup: CDR1 MDHEN, CDR2 SYDVKM. This CDR3 spans 16 amino acids. Here the CDR3 DNA reads TGTGCCAGCAGTCTAGGCGTGAAGGGTCTTCGTTACGAGCAGTACTTC. Residues: CASSLGVKGLRYEQYF.

This clonotype was counted between two and nine times. This sequence joins TRBV29-1 and TRBJ2-3; D perhaps matches TRBD2 (5 bases). The CDR3 loop spans 14 amino acids. Germline V gives CDR1 SQVTM, CDR2 ANQGSEA. The V end was cut by 3 bases, the J end by 4 bases, with 14 bases between. CDR3 nucleotides: TGCAGCGTTGATGGAGAGTTCGGGGCAGATACGCAGTATTTT. Its protein product is CSVDGEFGADTQYF.

The gene calls are TRBV2 and TRBJ1-6, with 10 bases matching TRBD1. After removal of 6 bases from V and 9 bases from J, the junction contained 5 bases not matched to a gene. CDR3 length equals 14 residues. Germline-derived CDR1 and CDR2 are SNHLY and FYNNEI. This chain's CDR3 is CASRGDRGSSPLHF. The CDR3 nucleotides read TGTGCCAGCAGGGGGGACAGGGGAAGTTCACCCCTCCACTTT. Full variable domain (remainder filled in from reference TRBV2 and TRBJ1-6): EPEVTQTPSHQVTQMGQEVILRCVPISNHLYFYWYRQILGQKVEFLVSFYNNEISEKSEIFDDQFSVERPDGSNFTLKIRSTKLEDSAMYFCASRGDRGSSPLHFGNGTRLTVT.

The chain combines TRBV28 with TRBJ2-1; 9 bases agree with TRBD1. Germline V gene lookup returns CDR1 MDHEN and CDR2 SYDVKM. This CDR3 has 15 residues. V shed 8 bases and J 3 bases; nucleotides not matched to a gene: 8. CDR3 DNA sequence: TGTGCCAGCTTCCGCCGGACAGGGGTCTACAATGAGCAGTTCTTC. Its translation is CASFRRTGVYNEQFF.

The chain uses TRBV2 and TRBJ1-6; D is possibly TRBD1 (5 bases). Germline V CDR1 and CDR2: SNHLY, FYNNEI. V lost 6 bases to trimming and J lost 7 bases, with 13 bases between them. The CDR3 is 14 amino acids. CDR3: CASRAGTGNSPLHF. DNA of the CDR3: TGTGCCAGCAGGGCCGGGACGGGCAATTCACCCCTCCACTTT.

This clonotype was detected ten times or more. This rearrangement joins TRBV12-5 to TRBJ1-2; D is perhaps TRBD1 (6 bases). V gave up 5 bases and J gave up 2 bases, with 15 bases separating them. This CDR3 spans 15 amino acids. CDR1 and CDR2 from the germline V gene are LGHNT and FRNRAP. CDR3 in DNA: TGTGCTAGTGGTCCCTCAGGGGCTTTCAACTATGGCTACACCTTC. Translation: CASGPSGAFNYGYTF.

This clonotype was counted once. This chain connects TRBV10-3 to TRBJ1-5; D is possibly TRBD1 (6 bases). In germline, CDR1 is ENHRY, CDR2 SYGVKD. Trimming removed 3 bases at V and 4 bases at J, with 13 bases between. The CDR3 length is 15 residues. CDR3 residues: CAISDRVGGNQPQHF. CDR3 DNA sequence: TGTGCCATCAGTGACAGGGTAGGGGGGAATCAGCCCCAGCATTTT.

The V gene is TRBV7-9, the J gene TRBJ1-4; tentative D call: TRBD1 (6 bases). This CDR3 is 14 amino acids long. The V end was cut by 5 bases, the J end by 8 bases, with 15 bases between. The germline gives CDR1 SEHNR, CDR2 FQNEAQ (reference sequence). CDR3 residues: CASSRGPGGEKLFF. CDR3 DNA sequence: TGTGCCAGCAGCCGGGGGCCCGGGGGAGAAAAACTGTTTTTT.

The chain combines TRBV7-9 with TRBJ2-1, with a tentative D call TRBD2 (5 bases). CDR1 is SEHNR and CDR2 is FQNEAQ in the germline V gene (reference sequence). This CDR3 contains 20 residues. V gave up 5 bases and J gave up 0 bases, with 26 bases separating them. CDR3 amino acids: CASSLSGVLRVFSSYNEQFF. The CDR3 bases are TGTGCCAGCAGCCTCTCCGGGGTCCTAAGAGTCTTTAGCTCCTACAATGAGCAGTTCTTC.

This clonotype was recorded at least ten times. The chain has TRBV10-3 and TRBJ1-1; D possibly corresponds to TRBD1 (5 bases). Germline-derived CDR1 and CDR2 are ENHRY and SYGVKD. This CDR3 contains 14 residues. Trimming stripped 7 bases from V and 1 base from J, with 13 bases between. The CDR3 nucleotides read TGTGCCATCAACGACGGGGGGAAGAACACTGAAGCTTTCTTT. Encoded protein: CAINDGGKNTEAFF.

J is TRBJ2-2 and V is TRBV7-8; D gene uncertain. Trimming cost V 5 bases and J 1 base, with 14 bases left between them. Per germline, CDR1 SGHVS and CDR2 FQNEAQ. The CDR3 is 16 amino acids. The CDR3 is CASSPNTPRNTGELFF. The CDR3 bases are TGTGCCAGCAGCCCCAATACTCCCCGGAACACCGGGGAGCTGTTTTTT.

This clonotype was observed a few times. V gene TRBV29-1 combines with J gene TRBJ1-2; 9 bases align to TRBD1. The germline CDR1 and CDR2 sequences are SQVTM and ANQGSEA. The CDR3 totals 14 residues. The junction had 4 bases not matched to a gene; V was cut back by 1 base and J by 4 bases. CDR3 residues: CSVEGGTGFYGYTF. CDR3 sequence (DNA): TGCAGCGTTGAAGGCGGGACAGGGTTCTATGGCTACACCTTC.

V usage is TRBV2 and J usage is TRBJ2-1; D is unclear. Trimming removed 4 bases from V and 7 bases from J, with 8 bases in between. The CDR3 length is 12 residues. From germline, CDR1 is SNHLY and CDR2 FYNNEI. CDR3 coding DNA: TGTGCCAGCAGTGCGTACTCGAATGAGCAGTTCTTC. Translating it yields CASSAYSNEQFF.

This clonotype was seen at least ten times. V is TRBV5-1 and J is TRBJ2-7; 9 bases are shared with TRBD2. Germline assignment: CDR1 SGHRS and CDR2 YFSETQ. V trimming: 0 bases; J trimming: 0 bases; junction bases outside the gene matches: 7. This CDR3 comprises 17 residues. CDR3 coding DNA: TGCGCCAGCAGCTTGGCAGCTAGCGGGGATCTCTCCTACGAGCAGTACTTC. As protein: CASSLAASGDLSYEQYF.

The CDR3 is CAISGEGRQETQYF. The DNA for the CDR3 is TGTGCCATCAGTGGAGAAGGCCGCCAAGAGACCCAGTACTTC. The chain carries TRBV10-3 and TRBJ2-5; D is unclear. The germline V and J ends were trimmed by 4 bases and 1 base, with 10 bases remaining between them. Germline CDR1 reads ENHRY; CDR2 reads SYGVKD. This CDR3 has 14 amino acids.

This chain joins TRBV15 and TRBJ1-1; D is unresolved. From germline, CDR1 is LNHNV and CDR2 YYDKDF (reference sequence). Trimming took 0 bases from V and 6 from J, leaving 11 bases between them. The CDR3 sequence is 14 residues long. This CDR3 is CATSREESNSEAFF. The CDR3 DNA reads as TGTGCCACCAGCAGAGAGGAGTCGAATTCTGAAGCTTTCTTT.

V is TRBV20-1 and J is TRBJ2-5; 10 nucleotides match TRBD2. Judging by the DNA end, TRBJ2-4 fits better; the J call may be wrong. Germline V lookup: CDR1 DFQATT, CDR2 SNEGSKA (reference sequence). The CDR3 covers 16 residues. The CDR3, as DNA: TGCAGTGCCCCACCCGAGCGGGAGGGCCGAGTAAACATTCAGTACTTC. Its protein is CSAPPEREGRVNIQYF.

Many counts were recorded for this clonotype. The chain combines TRBV2 with TRBJ2-1, with D possibly TRBD2 on 5 matching bases. The CDR3 length is 16 residues. The germline V gene has CDR1 SNHLY and CDR2 FYNNEI. The V end lost 7 bases, the J end lost 3 bases, and 19 bases lay between the germline ends. In DNA, the CDR3 is TGTGCCAGCACTGGACCTGGGAGACGCGGCTACAATGAGCAGTTCTTC. This gives the protein CASTGPGRRGYNEQFF.

This clonotype appeared a few times. The rearrangement uses TRBV13 and TRBJ2-5; 9 bases align to TRBD1. The V gene end was trimmed by 5 bases and the J gene end by 4 bases; junction bases not matched to a gene: 5. The V gene's germline CDR1 is PRHDT and CDR2 FYEKMQ (reference sequence). The CDR3 runs 14 residues. This CDR3 is CASSERQGGETQYF. The CDR3 nucleotides are TGTGCCAGCAGCGAGCGACAGGGGGGAGAGACCCAGTACTTC.

In regard to this clonotype: This clone may be a read error of a much larger clone one base away. V usage is TRBV10-3 and J usage is TRBJ2-7; the D is unclear. Germline CDR1 is ENHRY and CDR2 is SYGVKD. This CDR3 has 12 residues. Trimming left V 3 bases short and J 0 bases short, with 3 bases between. Here the CDR3 reads CAISDGSYEQYF. The CDR3 DNA reads as TGTGCCATCAGTGACGGCTCCTACGAGCAGTACTTC.

This clonotype has a count of ten or more. The rearrangement uses TRBV28 and TRBJ2-7, with a possible D match to TRBD1 (5 bases). V shed 2 bases and J shed 3 bases, with 8 bases lying between them. Germline V gene data show CDR1 as MDHEN and CDR2 as SYDVKM. This CDR3 spans 13 amino acids. The CDR3 region has the DNA TGTGCCAGCAGTTTACTCAGGGACTACGAGCAGTACTTC. It is translated as CASSLLRDYEQYF. Combining the CDR3 with reference TRBV28 and TRBJ2-7 gives the whole variable domain DVKVTQSSRYLVKRTGEKVFLECVQDMDHENMFWYRQDPGLGLRLIYFSYDVKMKEKGDIPEGYSVSREKKERFSLILESASTNQTSMYLCASSLLRDYEQYFGPGTRLTVT.

Comment on this clonotype: At one end the junction does not follow the germline gene, possibly because of a read error. The chain joins TRBV12-3 or TRBV12-4 to TRBJ2-7; D might be TRBD1 (6 bases). The CDR3 loop spans 12 amino acids. CDR3 bases: TGTGCCGGCAGCAGGGGTGCCTACGAGCAGTACTTC. Its translation is CAGSRGAYEQYF.

Notes on this clonotype: The junction departs from the called germline gene at one end, perhaps through a read error. This chain uses TRBV6-6 with TRBJ2-6; D remains ambiguous. Germline CDR1 MNHNY, CDR2 SVGAGI (reference sequence). The CDR3 has 16 residues. The CDR3, as DNA: TGTGCCAGCACCTTCGGAGAGTCCTCTAGGGCCAACGTCCTGACTTTC. This encodes CASTFGESSRANVLTF.

This clonotype was picked up one time. This could be a read error, since a much larger clone is one nucleotide away. The chain has TRBV20-1 and TRBJ2-5; 8 positions agree with TRBD1. The last part of the DNA fits TRBJ2-7 better; the J call may be wrong. Germline CDR1 is DFQATT and CDR2 is SNEGSKA (reference sequence). The CDR3 length is 16 residues. The CDR3 bases are TGCAGTGCTAGAGATTCTTGGACAGGGATAGGCTACGAGCAGTACTTC. Protein product: CSARDSWTGIGYEQYF.

This clonotype was recorded many times. The chain has TRBV7-2 and TRBJ2-6; D is unclear. The CDR3 length is 14 residues. V was trimmed by 10 bases and J by 0 bases, leaving 10 bases between them. Germline V gene sequence: CDR1 SGHTA, CDR2 FQGNSA. CDR3 nucleotide sequence: TGTGCCACCGGGCCCCTCTCTGGGGCCAACGTCCTGACTTTC. This translates into CATGPLSGANVLTF.

The chain is built from TRBV29-1 and TRBJ1-2; D remains ambiguous. The CDR3 has 14 amino acids. Germline-derived CDR1 and CDR2 are SQVTM and ANQGSEA. Trimming shortened V by 0 bases and J by 7 bases, and 15 bases separated the two germline ends. The CDR3 DNA reads as TGCAGCGTTGAAGAGCGGACTCGTGCTCGTGGCTACACCTTC. It encodes CSVEERTRARGYTF.

As to this clonotype: This may stem from a read error, because a much larger clone lies one nucleotide away. As DNA, the CDR3 is TGCGCCAGCAGCCAAGAACGACAGGACACCCAAGGGACCCAGTACTTC. Residues: CASSQERQDTQGTQYF. The chain employs TRBV4-1 and TRBJ2-5; tentatively, D is TRBD1 (6 bases). Germline CDR1 MGHRA, CDR2 YSYEKL. The CDR3 has 16 residues.

Remarks on this clonotype: This may be a read error: a much more frequent sequence differs by one nucleotide. The chain combines TRBV20-1 with TRBJ2-4; D unresolved. The tail of the sequence fits TRBJ2-7 better, so the J call may be wrong. This CDR3 has 11 residues. Germline lookup yields CDR1 DFQATT and CDR2 SNEGSKA (reference sequence). Here the CDR3 DNA reads TGCAGGGCCGGAAAGGAATACGAGCAGTACTTC. Protein: CRAGKEYEQYF.

The chain carries TRBV6-1 and TRBJ1-2, with TRBD1 matching 7 bases. Trimming cost V 3 bases and J 7 bases; bases outside gene matches: 8. Germline V CDR1 and CDR2: MNHNS, SASEGT. The CDR3 contains 14 residues. For the CDR3, the DNA is TGTGCCAGCAGTGACCAGACAGGGTGGCTTGGCTACACCTTC. Translation gives CASSDQTGWLGYTF.